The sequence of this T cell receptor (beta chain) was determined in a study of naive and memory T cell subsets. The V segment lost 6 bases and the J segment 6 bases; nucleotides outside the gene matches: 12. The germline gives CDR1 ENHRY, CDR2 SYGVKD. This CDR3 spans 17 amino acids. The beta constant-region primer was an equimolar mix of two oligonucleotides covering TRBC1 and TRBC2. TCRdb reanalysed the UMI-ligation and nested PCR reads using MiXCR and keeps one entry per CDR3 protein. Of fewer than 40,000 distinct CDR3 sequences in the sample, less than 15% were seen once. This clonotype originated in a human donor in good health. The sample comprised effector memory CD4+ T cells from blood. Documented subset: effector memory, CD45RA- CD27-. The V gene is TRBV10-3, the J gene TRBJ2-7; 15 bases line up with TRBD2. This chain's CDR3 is CAISAMGLAGGFGEQYF. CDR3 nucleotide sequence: TGTGCCATCAGCGCCATGGGACTAGCGGGAGGTTTCGGCGAGCAGTACTTC.